These 13 T cell receptor beta chains came from one sample sequenced in a study of regulatory T cells in long-lasting Graves disease. Time point here: newly diagnosed GD, antithyroid drugs for less than 3 months. The TCR library was prepared using RNA isolated from PBMCs. HTBI primers from iRepertoire and Arm-PCR of CDR3 regions yielded the TCR beta libraries. TCRdb re-called the multiplex PCR reads with MiXCR, one entry per CDR3 protein. This table has more than 350,000 distinct CDR3 sequences, just under 15% appearing once. This sample was shared with a second study, whose subject was T cells in Graves' hyperthyroidism and ophthalmopathy.

Sequenced material: peripheral blood mononuclear cells (PBMCs), taken at new diagnosis, from a patient treated with antithyroid drugs. Every receptor here comes from a woman aged 25 to 39 with Graves disease.

The chain employs TRBV25-1 and TRBJ1-1; tentatively, D is TRBD1 (6 bases). V gave up 2 bases and J gave up 3 bases, with 16 bases separating them. This CDR3 comprises 16 residues. Germline assignment: CDR1 MGHDK and CDR2 SYGVNS. In nucleotides, the CDR3 is TGTGCCAGCAGTGAACGCCCCGGGACACCCTACACTGAAGCTTTCTTT. The encoded protein is CASSERPGTPYTEAFF.

Only a few counts were recorded for this clonotype. The chain couples TRBV12-3 or TRBV12-4 to TRBJ2-7; D is possibly TRBD2 (5 bases). This CDR3 has 16 residues. Trimming pared 3 bases from V and 2 bases from J, leaving 17 bases between. In DNA form, the CDR3 reads TGTGCCAGCAGTTTTAGTACTAGTTTCCCGCCCTACGAGCAGTACTTC. As protein: CASSFSTSFPPYEQYF.

This clonotype was counted many times. The rearrangement joins TRBV30 to TRBJ2-7, with unresolved D. CDR3 length: 11 residues. V was clipped by 5 bases and J by 3 bases, with 8 bases between them. CDR1 GTSNPN and CDR2 SVGIG come from the germline V gene (reference sequence). The CDR3, as DNA: TGTGCCTGGGATGACTTCTACGAGCAGTACTTC. This gives the protein CAWDDFYEQYF.

This clonotype occurred many times. The rearrangement uses TRBV12-3 or TRBV12-4 and TRBJ2-7; D not certain. This CDR3 comprises 12 residues. V dropped 3 bases and J dropped 7 bases, with 10 bases sitting between them. The CDR3 DNA reads TGTGCCAGCAGTTTGTCGGAGCTGGAGCAGTACTTC. This sequence encodes CASSLSELEQYF.

On this clonotype itself: It may be a read error: a sequence one base away is much more abundant. The V call is TRBV2, the J call TRBJ2-5, with unresolved D. Germline CDR1 and CDR2: SNHLY and FYNNEI. CDR3 length: 15 amino acids. The CDR3 sequence: CASSESMQTGETQYF. The CDR3 nucleotides are TGCGCCAGCAGTGAGTCGATGCAAACTGGAGAGACCCAGTACTTC.

Regarding this clonotype: This clone may be a read error of a much larger clone one base away. The J gene is TRBJ1-4, the V gene TRBV6-5; D is unresolved. The CDR3 is 14 residues long. CDR1 MNHEY and CDR2 SVGAGI come from the germline V gene. Between the trimmed V and J ends, which lost 4 bases and 2 bases, there was a span of 8 bases. CDR3 DNA sequence: TGTGCCAGCAGTTTAGGGTGGACTAATGAAAAACTGTTTTTT. It yields the protein CASSLGWTNEKLFF.

The CDR3 is CAWTSGATNEKLFF. CDR3 DNA sequence: TGTGCCTGGACCAGTGGGGCAACTAATGAAAAACTGTTTTTT. The chain has TRBV30 and TRBJ1-4; D is uncertain. The V end lost 4 bases, the J end lost 0 bases, and 9 bases lay between the germline ends. The CDR3 is made up of 14 amino acids. The germline V gene has CDR1 GTSNPN and CDR2 SVGIG (reference sequence).

This clonotype was seen more than once but under ten times. The chain couples TRBV19 to TRBJ2-1, with 10 bases matching TRBD2. V gave up 6 bases and J gave up 8 bases; unmatched junction bases: 10. CDR3 length: 15 amino acids. Germline V gives CDR1 LNHDA, CDR2 SQIVND (reference sequence). Here the CDR3 DNA reads TGTGCCAGTAGCTCTTTAGCGGGAGGTGCGGATGAGCAGTTCTTC. Protein product: CASSSLAGGADEQFF.

V is TRBV15 and J is TRBJ2-7; the match to TRBD2 covers 8 bases. Trimming took 3 bases from V and 2 from J; bases not matched to a gene: 9. The CDR3 runs to 16 residues. Germline lookup yields CDR1 LNHNV and CDR2 YYDKDF (reference sequence). The DNA of the CDR3 is TGTGCCACCAGCAGCTTGGACGGCGGGAGGACCTACGAGCAGTACTTC. Translating it yields CATSSLDGGRTYEQYF.

This clonotype was counted a few times. The V call is TRBV20-1, the J call TRBJ2-1; tentatively, D is TRBD1 or TRBD2 (6 bases each). V was trimmed by 5 bases and J by 3 bases, leaving 23 bases between them. CDR3 length equals 17 residues. Germline assignment: CDR1 DFQATT and CDR2 SNEGSKA (reference sequence). CDR3 sequence (DNA): TGCAGTGCTCCGCCATCCATAGGGGGGAGGATCTACAATGAGCAGTTCTTC. It codes for CSAPPSIGGRIYNEQFF.

This clonotype has a handful of counts. This may be a read error: a much more frequent sequence differs by one nucleotide. This CDR3 fails to terminate in the conserved phenylalanine or tryptophan, so it likely reflects a read error. This chain links TRBV5-1 with TRBJ1-2, with 11 bases lining up with TRBD1. The germline V gene has CDR1 SGHRS and CDR2 YFSETQ. Unmatched junction bases numbered 13, after V lost 4 bases and J lost 8 bases. The CDR3 is 16 residues long. CDR3 DNA sequence: TGCGCCAGCAGCCCCGGACAGGGGGCCCGGTTTGGCGGCTACACCTCC. It encodes CASSPGQGARFGGYTS.

This clonotype occurred many times. V is TRBV5-8 and J is TRBJ2-4; D call uncertain. The CDR3 is 14 residues long. Germline CDR1 SGHTS, CDR2 YDEGEE. Deletions cut 2 bases from V and 0 bases from J, with 6 bases between. CDR3 in amino acids: CASSFGLAKNIQYF. The CDR3 DNA follows: TGTGCCAGCAGCTTCGGGTTAGCCAAAAACATTCAGTACTTC.

In this sample, this clonotype turned up many times. The rearrangement links TRBV6-1 to TRBJ2-7, with D possibly TRBD2 on 5 matching bases. CDR1 is MNHNS, CDR2 SASEGT, per germline. Trimming left V 0 bases short and J 4 bases short, with 13 bases between. CDR3 length: 15 residues. CDR3 amino acids: CASSEAPGESYEQYF. The CDR3 DNA reads as TGTGCCAGCAGTGAAGCGCCTGGGGAGTCGTACGAGCAGTACTTC.